This is a list of T cell receptor beta chains from one sample in a study of blood T cell repertoires in COVID-19. Sequencing was performed with immunoSEQ multiplex PCR; in TCRdb, only in-frame clones are kept and a portion is missing. The data show 250,000 or so clones, 89% seen once. The sequenced sample consisted of peripheral blood. Every receptor here comes from a woman aged 40 to 50 who had recovered from COVID-19. The CDR3 runs from the conserved cysteine through the conserved F or W. Fields, in order: clone size, J gene, CDR3 length, V gene, D gene, CDR3 DNA, CDR3 protein. D genes are given only for firm matches. Rows may omit the clone size; those that give it use once, few, many or a size class.

- TRBJ1-2 17 TRBV27 TRBD1 TGTGCCAGCAGTTTATCAGGGGGCAATGGAGCTAACTATGGCTACACCTTC CASSLSGGNGANYGYTF
- TRBJ1-4 12 TRBV27 - TGTGCCAGCAGCCCACAGTCCGAAAAACTGTTTTTT CASSPQSEKLFF
- TRBJ1-5 20 TRBV3-1/TRBV3-2 - TGTGCCAGCAGCCAAGAGGGTCCGGAGAAGGGGAATATTCGCAATCAGCCCCAGCATTTT CASSQEGPEKGNIRNQPQHF
- TRBJ2-1 13 TRBV6-5 - TGTGCCAGCTCGTCTAGCCAGCCCAATGAGCAGTTCTTC CASSSSQPNEQFF
- TRBJ1-2 15 TRBV6-1 - TGTGCCAGCAGTGAAGGGGCGGGAAGAGACTATGGCTACACCTTC CASSEGAGRDYGYTF
- TRBJ2-3 14 TRBV9 TRBD2 TGTGCCAGCAGCGTAGCGGGGGGGCTGGATACGCAGTATTTT CASSVAGGLDTQYF
- TRBJ1-1 13 TRBV12-3/TRBV12-4 - TGTGCCAGCAGTCTGACCAGACAGGATGAAGCTTTCTTT CASSLTRQDEAFF
- TRBJ1-2 12 TRBV12-3/TRBV12-4 TRBD1 TGTGCCAGCAGTCGGACAGGGTTTGGCTACACCTTC CASSRTGFGYTF
once TRBJ2-1 16 TRBV18 - TGTGCCAGCTCACCACTGGCCGGGATAAAGGCGGGTGAGCAGTTCTTC CASSPLAGIKAGEQFF
- TRBJ1-1 11 TRBV7-6 - TGTGCCAGCAGCGAAGGAGGAGAAGCTTTCTTT CASSEGGEAFF
- TRBJ2-5 14 TRBV5-4 - TGTGCCAGCAGCTTGAATGCGGAGCAAGAGACCCAGTACTTC CASSLNAEQETQYF
- TRBJ1-6 15 TRBV11-2 - TGTGCCAGCAGCTTAGGGGCCACAGAGCATTCACCCCTCCACTTT CASSLGATEHSPLHF
- TRBJ2-5 15 TRBV6-5 TRBD2 TGTGCCAGCAGTTACGGAACTAGCGGGAAGGAGACCCAGTACTTC CASSYGTSGKETQYF
- TRBJ2-5 13 TRBV11-1 - TGTGCCAGCAGCTTCAGAGAGAGGGAGACCCAGTACTTC CASSFRERETQYF
- TRBJ2-6 13 TRBV12-3/TRBV12-4 - TGTGCCTCCTGGGCCTCTGGGGCCAACGTCCTGACTTTC CASWASGANVLTF
- TRBJ2-2 15 TRBV7-8 - TGTGCCAGCAGCTTCTCCGAGCGGAACACCGGGGAGCTGTTTTTT CASSFSERNTGELFF
- TRBJ1-2 14 TRBV2 - TGTGCCAGCAGTGAGGGAGTCAGGAGAGATGGCTACACCTTC CASSEGVRRDGYTF
- TRBJ2-3 14 TRBV12-5 - TGTGCTAGTGGTTTGGCAACAGTTACAGATACGCAGTATTTT CASGLATVTDTQYF
- TRBJ2-7 13 TRBV2 - TGTGCCAACACCGACAATTACTCCTACGAGCAGTACTTC CANTDNYSYEQYF
- TRBJ1-2 12 TRBV12-3/TRBV12-4 - TGTGCCAGCAGTTTAGGGACAACTGGCTACACCTTC CASSLGTTGYTF
- TRBJ1-6 14 TRBV25-1 - TGTGCCAGCAGTGACAACAGGGCAAATTCACCCCTCCACTTT CASSDNRANSPLHF
once TRBJ1-5 13 TRBV19 TRBD1 TGTGCCAGTAGTATCGGGGGGACAGGAGCACAGCATTTT CASSIGGTGAQHF
- TRBJ1-5 14 TRBV28 TRBD1 TGTGCCAGCAGGGAAGGGACAGTCAATCAGCCCCAGCATTTT CASREGTVNQPQHF
- TRBJ1-2 13 TRBV29-1 TRBD1 TGCAGCGTCGCCCCAGGGGGCGCCGGTGGCTACACCTTC CSVAPGGAGGYTF
- TRBJ2-3 15 TRBV19 TRBD2 TGTGCCAGTAGTATAGAGGCTAGCGGCTGGGATACGCAGTATTTT CASSIEASGWDTQYF
once TRBJ2-1 12 TRBV28 - TGTGCCAGCAGATATCAGGGAAATGAGCAGTTCTTC CASRYQGNEQFF
- TRBJ2-2 17 TRBV9 - TGTGCCAGCAGCCCCAACTTCCCCACACAGGGAACCGGGGAGCTGTTTTTT CASSPNFPTQGTGELFF
- TRBJ1-6 14 TRBV6-5 TRBD1 TGTGCCAGCAGCTCCGGGGGAAGGGGGCTCGGCCTCCACTTT CASSSGGRGLGLHF
- TRBJ2-3 18 TRBV3-1/TRBV3-2 TRBD2 TGTGCCAGCAGCCACGGGGGGTCCGTGGGGGTCGGGGCGGATACGCAGTATTTT CASSHGGSVGVGADTQYF
once TRBJ2-3 14 TRBV5-6 - TGTGCCAGCACCAGAACCAGGAACACAGATACGCAGTATTTT CASTRTRNTDTQYF
- TRBJ2-3 13 TRBV7-3 - TGTGCCAGCAGCGACTTAAGCACAGATACGCAGTATTTT CASSDLSTDTQYF
- TRBJ2-3 16 TRBV11-2 - TGTGCCAGCAGCTTAGATTTGGGCGGGGCATCAGATACGCAGTATTTT CASSLDLGGASDTQYF
- TRBJ1-2 14 TRBV27 TRBD1 TGTGCCAGCAGTTTCACCGGGACAGGGGTTGGCTACACCTTC CASSFTGTGVGYTF
- TRBJ1-1 17 TRBV2 TRBD1 TGTGCCAGCGCCTATTCCGGGGACAGTTTCATGAACACTGAAGCTTTCTTT CASAYSGDSFMNTEAFF
- TRBJ2-7 13 TRBV9 TRBD1 TGTGCCAGCAGCCCGACAGGGGCCTACGAGCAGTACTTC CASSPTGAYEQYF
- TRBJ1-2 12 TRBV9 - TGTGCCAGCAGCGCTCGGGGGAGTGGCTACACCTTC CASSARGSGYTF
- TRBJ1-6 14 TRBV6-5 - TGTGCCAGCTCCGCGTTTGCCCTTAATTCACCCCTCCACTTT CASSAFALNSPLHF
- TRBJ1-3 16 TRBV21-1 - TGTGCCAGCAGCGAAAGGGGATCGGCCACTCCGTGGACCATATATTTT CASSERGSATPWTIYF
- TRBJ1-1 11 TRBV20-1 - TGCAGTGTACAGGGAGACACTGAAGCTTTCTTT CSVQGDTEAFF
- TRBJ1-6 13 TRBV5-8 - TGTGCCAGCAGCTTGACGTGGGCTTCACCCCTCCACTTT CASSLTWASPLHF
- TRBJ2-1 21 TRBV3-1/TRBV3-2 TRBD2 TGTGCCAGCAGCCCCTCTTTCGGGACTAGCGGGGGCCCAAGCTCCTACAATGAGCAGTTCTTC CASSPSFGTSGGPSSYNEQFF
- TRBJ2-7 15 TRBV5-1 - TGCGCCAGCAGCTTGGCCTTGGACAAAGAATACGAGCAGTACTTC CASSLALDKEYEQYF
- TRBJ1-2 13 TRBV6-6 - TGTGCCAGCAGCTCAGGGGAAAACTATGGCTACACCTTC CASSSGENYGYTF
- TRBJ1-2 15 TRBV5-6 - TGTGCCAGCAGCCGGCGGGAAAGGGGGGGTTATGGCTACACCTTC CASSRRERGGYGYTF
- TRBJ1-2 14 TRBV11-2 - TGTGCCAGCAGCCCCGGTTGGGCTTCATATGGCTACACCTTC CASSPGWASYGYTF